The T cell receptor (beta chain) described here comes from a study of blood T cell repertoires in COVID-19. Study-wide background: Material from acute and convalescent COVID-19 was sourced from the United States, Italy and Spain. PBMCs, B-cell-depleted T cells, or T cells provided the cDNA or gDNA that made up the material.

Per the original data handling: Nucleated cell number was recorded as an estimate derived from reference gene primer amplification. The table came from immunoSEQ multiplex PCR; TCRdb's copy has only in-frame clones and leaves some out. That table supplies the V and J calls and clone size; D and trimming were determined from the DNA. The sample yields 130,000 or so clones, 88% seen once. Per germline, CDR1 SQVTM and CDR2 ANQGSEA. V was clipped by 0 bases and J by 2 bases, with 14 bases between them. CDR3 length: 15 residues. The sequencing input was peripheral blood. This TCR came from a human donor in a cohort sampled during active COVID-19. This sequence joins TRBV29-1 and TRBJ2-7, with a tentative D call TRBD2 (5 bases). CDR3: CSVEEVSVGTYEQYF. Here the CDR3 DNA reads TGCAGCGTTGAAGAAGTATCGGTCGGGACCTACGAGCAGTACTTC.